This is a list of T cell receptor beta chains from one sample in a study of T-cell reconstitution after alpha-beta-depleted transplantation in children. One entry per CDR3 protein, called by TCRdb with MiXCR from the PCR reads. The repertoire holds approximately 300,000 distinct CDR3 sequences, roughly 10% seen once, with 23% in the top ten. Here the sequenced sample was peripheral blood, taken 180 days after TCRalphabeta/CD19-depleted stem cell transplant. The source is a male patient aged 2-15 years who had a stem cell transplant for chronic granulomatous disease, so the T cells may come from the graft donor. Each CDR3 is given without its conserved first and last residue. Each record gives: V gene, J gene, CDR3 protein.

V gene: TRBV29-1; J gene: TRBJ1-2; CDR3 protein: SVEDWKGEDYGYT
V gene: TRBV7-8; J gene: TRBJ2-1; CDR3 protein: ASSPRLAGALSEQF
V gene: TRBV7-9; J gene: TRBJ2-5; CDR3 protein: ASSSGLGTGGQETQY
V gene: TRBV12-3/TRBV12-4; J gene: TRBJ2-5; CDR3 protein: ASSFLGTDQETQY
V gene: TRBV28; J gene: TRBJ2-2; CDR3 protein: ASSFQGLTGELF
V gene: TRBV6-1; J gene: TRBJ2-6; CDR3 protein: ASSEVSSGANVLT
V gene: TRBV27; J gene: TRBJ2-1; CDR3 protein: ASTTGTGLYNEQF
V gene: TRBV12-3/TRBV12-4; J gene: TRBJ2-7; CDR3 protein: ASSTSGNIYEQY
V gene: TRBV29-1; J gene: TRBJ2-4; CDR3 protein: SVEGGQAKNIQY
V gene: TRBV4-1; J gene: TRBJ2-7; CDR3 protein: ASSHPLRQGAYEQY
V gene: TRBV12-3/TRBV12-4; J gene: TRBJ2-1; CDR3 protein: ASSPGQGATNEQF
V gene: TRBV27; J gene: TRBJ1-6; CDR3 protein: ASSLFSYNSPLH
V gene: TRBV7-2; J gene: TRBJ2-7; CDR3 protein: ASSYQRGSEQY
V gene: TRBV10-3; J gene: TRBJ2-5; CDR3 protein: AISVVPHWETQY
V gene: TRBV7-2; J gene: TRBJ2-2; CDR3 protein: ASSLARPGELF
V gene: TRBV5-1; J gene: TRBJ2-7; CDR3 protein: ASSLYSHREQY
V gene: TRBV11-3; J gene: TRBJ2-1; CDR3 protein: ASSLGDRVRSNNEQF
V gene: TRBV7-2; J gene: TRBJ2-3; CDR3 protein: ASSRTDTQY
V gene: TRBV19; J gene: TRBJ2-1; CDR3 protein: ASSIRGGRNNEQF
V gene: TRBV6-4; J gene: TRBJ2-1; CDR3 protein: ASSADQRPSSYNEQF
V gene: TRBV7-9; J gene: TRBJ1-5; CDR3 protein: ASSLGTGANQPQH
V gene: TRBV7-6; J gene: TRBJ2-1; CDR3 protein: ASSSLGPEQF
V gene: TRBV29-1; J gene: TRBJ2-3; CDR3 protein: SVEARVVDTQY
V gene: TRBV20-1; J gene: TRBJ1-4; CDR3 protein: SASGRLNEKLF
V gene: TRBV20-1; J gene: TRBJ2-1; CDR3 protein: SAPDPGTHSNEQF
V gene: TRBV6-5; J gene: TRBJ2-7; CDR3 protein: ASSPRDTSYEQY
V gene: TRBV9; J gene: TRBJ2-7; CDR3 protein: ASSVAPTYEQY
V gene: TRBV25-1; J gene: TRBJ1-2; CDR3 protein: ASSVLGRGRSYGYT
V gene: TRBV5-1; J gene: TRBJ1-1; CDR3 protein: ASSKQEVNTEAF
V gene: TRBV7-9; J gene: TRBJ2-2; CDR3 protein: ASLQETSVLGELF
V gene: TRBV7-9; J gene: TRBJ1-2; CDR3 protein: ASSARTGGDYGYT
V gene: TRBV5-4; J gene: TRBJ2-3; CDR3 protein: ASSLANAGRFTYSTDTQY
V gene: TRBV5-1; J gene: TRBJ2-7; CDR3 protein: ASSLGGTNLVEQY
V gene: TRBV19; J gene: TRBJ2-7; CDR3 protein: ASSNRGQNYEQY
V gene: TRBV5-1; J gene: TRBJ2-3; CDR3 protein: ASHYLGQGTDTQY
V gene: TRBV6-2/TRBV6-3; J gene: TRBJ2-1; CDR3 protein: ASSGGKSSYNEQF
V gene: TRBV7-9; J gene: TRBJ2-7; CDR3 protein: ASSRAGLAPYEQY
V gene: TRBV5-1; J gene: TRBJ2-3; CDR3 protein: ASSTGYDTQY
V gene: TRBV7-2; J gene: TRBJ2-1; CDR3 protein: ASSLVAYSNEQF
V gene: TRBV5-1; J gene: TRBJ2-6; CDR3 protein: ASSLVLGRAGANVLT
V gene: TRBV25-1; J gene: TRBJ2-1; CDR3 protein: ASSDSRGRYNEQF
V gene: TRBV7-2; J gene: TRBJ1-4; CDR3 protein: ASRRGRTNEKLF
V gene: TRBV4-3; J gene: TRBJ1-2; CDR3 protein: ASSQGTALANYGYT
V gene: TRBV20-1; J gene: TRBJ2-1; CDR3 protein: SARDRLAGLYNEQF
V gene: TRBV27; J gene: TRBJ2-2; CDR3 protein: ASSNRGELF
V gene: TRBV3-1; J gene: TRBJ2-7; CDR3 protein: ASSQEGLYEQY
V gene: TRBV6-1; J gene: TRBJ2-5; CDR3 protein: ASSAPTSGSPPETQY
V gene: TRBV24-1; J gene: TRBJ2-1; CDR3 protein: ATSDLDSAFSYNEQF
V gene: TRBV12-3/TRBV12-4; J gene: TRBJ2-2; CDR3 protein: ASSFHGELF
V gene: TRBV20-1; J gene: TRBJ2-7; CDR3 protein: SARVREGGEQY
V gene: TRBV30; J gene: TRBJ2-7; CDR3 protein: AWSVGLAHYEQY
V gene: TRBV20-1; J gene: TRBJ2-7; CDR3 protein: SAPPPTGLTYEQY
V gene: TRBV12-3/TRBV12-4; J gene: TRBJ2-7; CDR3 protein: ASSRHRDRGYEQY
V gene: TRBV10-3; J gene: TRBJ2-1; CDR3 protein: AIKPDGSSYNEQF
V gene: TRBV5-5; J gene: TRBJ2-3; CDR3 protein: ASSSRTGATDTQY